Shown below are 5 T cell receptor beta chains from a single sample sequenced in a study of brain metastases from non-small cell lung cancer. The method was immunoSEQ multiplex PCR; TCRdb's version includes in-frame clones alone and lacks a portion of them. The table lists about 6,000 clones, around 80% of them singletons. The material sequenced was primary lung tumor tissue. These receptors were collected from a donor aged 40 or older with non-small cell lung cancer.

The chain recombines TRBV2 with TRBJ2-5; 7 nucleotides align to TRBD1. Germline V gene data show CDR1 as SNHLY and CDR2 as FYNNEI. The CDR3 spans 14 residues. V dropped 10 bases and J dropped 3; count of bases not matched to a gene: 11. Here the CDR3 DNA reads TGTGCCACCGACATTAAGGGACAGAAAGAGACCCAGTACTTC. Its protein is CATDIKGQKETQYF.

This clone was seen once. The gene calls are TRBV5-1 and TRBJ2-7; D is unclear. V was shortened by 1 base and J by 5 bases, with 10 bases between the two germline ends. The CDR3 is made up of 13 amino acids. The germline CDR1 and CDR2 sequences are SGHRS and YFSETQ. The CDR3 protein is CASSLYRWDEQYF. CDR3 sequence (DNA): TGCGCCAGCAGCTTGTACAGATGGGACGAGCAGTACTTC.

This rearrangement joins TRBV15 to TRBJ2-7; TRBD2 agrees at 7 bases. The V and J ends lost 0 bases and 5 bases, in that order; junction bases with no gene match: 4. Per the germline V gene, CDR1 is LNHNV and CDR2 is YYDKDF (reference sequence). The CDR3 runs 14 residues. CDR3 in amino acids: CATSREGGIHEQYF. The CDR3 region has the DNA TGTGCCACCAGCAGAGAGGGGGGGATCCACGAGCAGTACTTC.

The V gene is TRBV7-2, the J gene TRBJ1-3; 9 nucleotides agree with TRBD1. Germline CDR1 is SGHTA and CDR2 is FQGNSA. This CDR3 region has 14 residues. V lost 5 bases and J lost 7; bases outside the gene matches: 6. The CDR3 bases are TGTGCCAGCAGCCCGGGACAGGGCGGGAACACCATATATTTT. Encoded protein: CASSPGQGGNTIYF.

The chain uses TRBV10-3 and TRBJ1-1, with TRBD1 as a possible D gene (5 bases). Germline V gene lookup returns CDR1 ENHRY and CDR2 SYGVKD. Trimming took 3 bases from V and 5 from J, leaving 16 bases between them. CDR3 length equals 15 residues. CDR3 in DNA: TGTGCCATCAGTGATTCAGGTGGGGGGGTTACTGAAGCTTTCTTT. This encodes CAISDSGGGVTEAFF.